Ten or more counts support the clone carrying this T cell receptor beta chain. Its target is not known. This CDR3 region has 11 residues. The germline V gene encodes CDR1 MNHNS and CDR2 SASEGT. The V and J ends lost 11 bases and 4 bases respectively, with 12 bases between them. The source of the sample is a study of T-cell reconstitution after alpha-beta-depleted transplantation in children. Study-level points and caveats: Most T-cell counts and diversity one year after the transplant came from T cells that were newly produced. It was surviving recipient T cells and thymic progenitors that gave some patients high TCRbeta diversity at day 60.

Library preparation (for TCRbeta) was performed with unique molecular identifiers. TCRdb used MiXCR to reprocess the PCR reads, holding one entry per CDR3 protein. The sample has some 180,000 distinct CDR3 sequences; about 7% are singletons. This chain links TRBV6-1 with TRBJ2-7; D is uncertain. The sequencing here drew on PBMCs, taken before TCRalphabeta/CD19-depleted stem cell transplant. The clonotype comes from a boy aged 2 to 10 with acute lymphoblastic leukemia, due to receive a stem cell transplant. The CDR3 DNA follows: TGTGCCGCCACGCAGCAATACGAGCAGTACTTC. Amino acid sequence: CAATQQYEQYF.